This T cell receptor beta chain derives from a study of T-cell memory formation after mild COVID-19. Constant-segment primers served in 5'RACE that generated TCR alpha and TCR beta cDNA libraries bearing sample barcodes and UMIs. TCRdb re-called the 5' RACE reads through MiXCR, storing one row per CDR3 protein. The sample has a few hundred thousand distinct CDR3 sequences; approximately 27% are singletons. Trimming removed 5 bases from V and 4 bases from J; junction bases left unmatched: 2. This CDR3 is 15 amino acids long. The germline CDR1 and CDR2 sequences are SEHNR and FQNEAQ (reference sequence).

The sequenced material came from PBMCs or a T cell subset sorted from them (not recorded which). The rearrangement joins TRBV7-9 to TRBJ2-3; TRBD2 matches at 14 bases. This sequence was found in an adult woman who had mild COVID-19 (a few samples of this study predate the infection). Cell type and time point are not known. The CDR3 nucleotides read TGTGCCAGCAGCGGGACTAGCGGGAGTGCAGATACGCAGTATTTT. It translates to CASSGTSGSADTQYF.